This T cell receptor beta chain was sequenced in a study of cytomegalovirus exposure and HLA in healthy donors (dated by TCRdb to between 2016 and 2019). At the level of the whole study: An earlier analysis of roughly 630 of the donors reported about 290 Gb of sequence data and 117 million unique TCR beta sequences from about 180 million T cells. On average, 235,054 unique TCR beta nucleotide sequences were sequenced per donor among a few hundred genotyped donors of the cohort, with roughly 18% of those sequences being non-productive. The study aimed to test whether signatures of past pathogen exposure could be identified by cataloging public T cell receptors. Of the 300 to 450 genotyped donors, 81% were placed in the genetic ancestry cluster associated with self-reported Caucasian donors. The T cell repertoires of 670 or so subjects were profiled by immunosequencing and related to cytomegalovirus serostatus. Around 330 gigabases of sequencing data and about 92 million unique TCR sequences made up an early release that covered some 640 HLA-typed donors. Donor age, sex, ethnicity and CMV serostatus were compiled alongside the repertoire data. To predict cytomegalovirus infection status, the study combined high-throughput TCR immunosequencing, statistical association of individual TCRs with disease status, and machine learning. Class I and class II HLA loci were covered by the typing at four-digit resolution. Rather than using new phenotypic data, the later analysis identified candidate immune exposures from TCR beta sequences and from how often those sequences occurred across donors. A later analysis re-examined previously published TCR beta repertoires from more than 600 donors and added high-resolution HLA genotyping to investigate patterns of TCR occurrence. Along with the roughly 700-subject first cohort, a separate validation cohort of about 110 different subjects was used. The number of donors typed differed by locus, with about 620-630 for A, B, C, DRB1 and DQB1, roughly 520 for DQA1, about 610 for DPA1, and roughly 450 for DPB1. An earlier analysis of around 540 of the donors applied high-throughput TCR beta sequencing to assess whether each TCR beta V gene segment acted as functional or pseudogenic. A later genetic analysis took genome-wide SNP genotypes for about 55% of the 666 donors and used that subset as a discovery cohort. Roughly 5 DR-DQ haplotypes were handled as single units for association and clustering, since linkage in the cohort was strong. All discovery cohort repertoires had been generated on a single sequencing platform. General conclusions and limits of the study: A later analysis found that TCR association rates varied across HLA loci, with DRB1 alleles showing the most associated TCRs and HLA-C alleles the fewest. For the cohort, immune exposure information was limited to CMV serostatus. Assigning TCR associations to individual alleles was difficult when HLA alleles, especially DR and DQ, strongly co-occurred. In a later genetic analysis, a missense DCLRE1C variant was associated with V-gene and J-gene trimming of TCR beta chains, and the association was replicated in an independent cohort. A later analysis associated about 18,000 TCR beta sequences with specific HLA alleles at a false discovery rate of 0.05. Only TCR beta chains were sequenced in this cohort, and the absence of alpha or paired-chain data limited detectable features. Three of the identified cytomegalovirus-associated TCR beta chains were confirmed in vitro to be specific for cytomegalovirus antigens. The presence/absence analyses assumed that sequencing depth was roughly uniform across donors, and that assumption may not be true. In a later analysis, HLA-associated TCR beta chains showed more clonal expansion and lower generation probabilities than non-associated chains that were equally common. An earlier analysis of approximately 530 of the donors showed that most TCR beta V segments appeared in productive rearrangements either about 87% or about 30% of the time, which broadly matched IMGT annotations. Because the 87-base-pair reads could not distinguish some IMGT-functional V segments, including TRBV6-2 and TRBV6-3, those segments were excluded. Most TCR sequences were observed very rarely across donors, whereas some public TCRs were present in many individuals. A total of roughly 160 TCR beta chains were listed by the study as associated with cytomegalovirus. The sequencing pipeline was judged likely to have produced a cluster of highly shared sequence variants as a technical artifact. Correlated functional status among segregating V segments might reflect linkage disequilibrium, but an unknown experimental factor could not be ruled out. In a later analysis, several top co-occurrence clusters were reported to appear linked to parvovirus B19, influenza, CMV and Epstein-Barr virus. A further reported finding was that TCR beta sequences accurately predicted the HLA-A and HLA-B alleles for most subjects in the first cohort. The authors suggested that the approach could potentially be generalized to other disease states and immunological phenotypes. The earlier analysis of approximately 540 of the donors excluded some 15 rarely observed V segments, including chromosome 9 orphons, because counts were too low. A later genetic analysis reported fewer N-insertions in productive TCRs among donors in an Asian-associated ancestry cluster than the approximately 670-donor mean. In both the original and validation cohorts, the classifier was reported to diagnose cytomegalovirus status with high specificity and sensitivity. According to a later analysis, most CMV-associated TCR beta chains appeared to be HLA-restricted, and the HLA associations seemed to be driven largely by CMV exposure. Because HLA typing was missing for some donors at each locus, association tests included only the typed subset.

Turning to this clone: The target of this receptor is not known. No base qualities exist here, and no much larger clone lies one base off it.

Preparation of the library involved the immunoSEQ multiplex PCR assay. The multiplex PCR relied on a mix of 60 forward primers for TCR Vbeta segments and 13 reverse primers for TCR Jbeta segments. Amplification of the CDR3 region of rearranged TCR beta genes was performed with a multiplex PCR assay on genomic DNA. Amplified TCR beta libraries were sequenced as 87-base-pair reads on the Illumina HiSeq System. Concerning the study's data processing: A later analysis counted around 72 million unique TCR beta chains across the 690 or so repertoires, and around 9.9 million of these chains were shared by at least two donors. Raw reads were error-corrected and collapsed into unique sequences by a nearest-neighbor algorithm in which closely related sequences were merged to remove PCR and sequencing errors. To assign V, D and J gene segments, CDR3 sequences were aligned to IMGT reference sequences. For a sequence to be retained, a match of at least six nucleotides was required to both a V gene segment and a J gene segment. A rearrangement was called productive if the CDR3 had no stop codons and remained in frame with V and J, and every other rearrangement was called non-productive. Following IMGT convention, CDR3 was defined as the stretch from the second conserved V-encoded cysteine to the conserved J-encoded phenylalanine. The earlier analysis of a few hundred of the donors excluded any sequence lacking an unambiguous match to a single V gene segment. In an earlier analysis of 500 to 750 of the donors, V segments were called functional above 56.7% productive rearrangements and were called segregating when the between-donor standard deviation exceeded 5%. To diagnose cytomegalovirus status from the catalog of TCR beta chain sequences, a statistical classification framework was built. A later analysis assigned V and J genes by comparing TCR nucleotide sequences with IMGT/GENE-DB human TR gene sequences. A later analysis assigned CDR3 sequences and most-parsimonious VDJ recombination scenarios with the TCRdist pipeline. In a later analysis, each TCR beta chain was defined by its CDR3 amino acid sequence together with its V-gene family, and reads without a unique V-gene family were excluded. A later analysis removed 592 highly shared, low-generation-probability nucleotide sequences to deal with suspected cross-contamination and a sequencing artifact. In a later analysis, a clonal expansion index for each public chain was calculated from normalized within-repertoire ranks of inferred template counts. Generation probabilities in a later analysis came from a VDJ recombination model fitted to out-of-frame rearrangements, and those results were checked against IGoR. In a later analysis, hypergeometric tests were used to score TCR-TCR, TCR-HLA and TCR-CMV co-occurrence, with a repertoire-size bias correction applied to TCR pairs. In a later analysis, false discovery rates were estimated by permuting HLA or CMV assignments 20 times. In a later analysis, co-occurring TCRs were grouped with DBSCAN, and TCRdist sequence similarity was added when clustering was performed within HLA-allele-positive subsets. Repertoires with fewer than 30,000 or more than 120,000 public chains were left out of co-occurrence clustering, as were about 5 repertoires with anomalous nucleotide sharing. In its TCRdb copy, this immuneACCESS table keeps in-frame sequences only and misses some clones. Where compared with another copy, unresolved V genes explain less than half of these, and the others have no known cause. The V and J calls and clone size were taken over from that table, and D and trimming were inferred from the DNA. This sample gives around 130,000 clones in total; over 70% of them show up just once. Jointly, the top ten make up roughly 4% of the sample.

The cohort consisted of 670 or so healthy bone marrow donors. Cohort members were all nominally healthy when sampled, although unrecorded immune exposures were likely present. The donor tested CMV seronegative and was one of the 352 seronegative cohort members. A peripheral blood sample was collected from each donor, and TCR beta sequencing was performed on peripheral blood mononuclear cells. The Qiagen DNeasy Blood Extraction Kit was used to extract genomic DNA from the blood cell samples. The junction shows trimming of 4 bases on V and 2 bases on J, plus 9 bases between the germline ends. Per the germline V gene, SNHLY is the CDR1 and FYNNEI is the CDR2. Inclusive of the bounding cysteine and phenylalanine, the CDR3 is 15 residues long. The entry retains the CDR3 DNA only, 45 bases that are in frame from base 1.

Sequencing used PBMCs. The rearranged chain carries TRBV2 and TRBJ1-6; the D gene assignment is ambiguous. The receptor comes from a woman in her forties in good health and CMV-seronegative. The CDR3 region reads CASSVVQPYNSPLHF. The sequence in DNA is TGTGCCAGCAGTGTAGTACAGCCCTATAATTCACCCCTCCACTTT.